What follows is one T cell receptor (beta chain) and its context. Its specificity is not known. The CDR3 has 12 amino acids. CDR1 SGHVS and CDR2 FNYEAQ come from the germline V gene. V lost 5 bases to trimming and J lost 8 bases, with 10 bases between them. A split of CD4+ cells into CD45RA+ naive and CD45RA-negative memory subsets was performed. Here immunoSEQ multiplex PCR was the method, and the copy in TCRdb shows in-frame clones only, minus some. The sample carries some 1.5 million clones, 95% to 99% recorded once. This sample is part of a study of shared clonotypes between healthy human individuals. Study-level results: Estimated richness was generally greater in naive than memory subsets. A reduction in generation probabilities was seen for non-shared clonotypes relative to those shared by all four donors.

This sequence originates from a man younger than 45 in good health. The chain joins TRBV7-6 to TRBJ2-1; D is unclear. Sequencing was done on a sample of naive CD4+ T cells sorted from blood. Subset defined: CD45RA+ positively selected. Here the CDR3 reads CASSTAWDEQFF. As DNA, the CDR3 is TGTGCCAGCAGCACCGCGTGGGATGAGCAGTTCTTC.